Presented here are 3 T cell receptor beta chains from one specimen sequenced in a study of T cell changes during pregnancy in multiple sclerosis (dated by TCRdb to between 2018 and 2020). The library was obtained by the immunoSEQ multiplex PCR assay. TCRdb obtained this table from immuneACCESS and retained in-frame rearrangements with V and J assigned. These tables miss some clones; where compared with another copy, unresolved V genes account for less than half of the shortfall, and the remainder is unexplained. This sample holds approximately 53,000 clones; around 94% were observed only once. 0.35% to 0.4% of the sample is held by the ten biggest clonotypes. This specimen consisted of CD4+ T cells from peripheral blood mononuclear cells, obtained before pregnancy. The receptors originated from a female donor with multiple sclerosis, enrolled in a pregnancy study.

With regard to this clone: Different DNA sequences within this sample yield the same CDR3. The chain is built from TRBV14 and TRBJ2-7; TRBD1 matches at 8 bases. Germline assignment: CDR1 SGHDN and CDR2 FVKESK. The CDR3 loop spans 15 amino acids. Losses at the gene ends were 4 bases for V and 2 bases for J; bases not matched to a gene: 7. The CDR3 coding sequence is TGTGCCAGCAGCCTTCCCGGACAGGGAACCTACGAGCAGTACTTC. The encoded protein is CASSLPGQGTYEQYF.

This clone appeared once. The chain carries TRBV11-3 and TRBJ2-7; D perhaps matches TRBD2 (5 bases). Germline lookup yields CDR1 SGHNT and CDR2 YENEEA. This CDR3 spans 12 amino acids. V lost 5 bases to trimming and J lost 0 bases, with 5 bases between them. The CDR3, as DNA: TGTGCCAGCAGCCGGGGCTCCTACGAGCAGTACTTC. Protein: CASSRGSYEQYF. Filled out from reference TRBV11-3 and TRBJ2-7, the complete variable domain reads EAGVVQSPRYKIIEKKQPVAFWCNPISGHNTLYWYLQNLGQGPELLIRYENEEAVDDSQLPKDRFSAERLKGVDSTLKIQPAELGDSAVYLCASSRGSYEQYFGPGTRLTVT.

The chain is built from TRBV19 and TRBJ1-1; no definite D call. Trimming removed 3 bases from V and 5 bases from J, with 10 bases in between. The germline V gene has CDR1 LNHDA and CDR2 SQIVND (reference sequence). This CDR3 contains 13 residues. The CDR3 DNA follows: TGTGCCAGTAGTATCTACGAGAGAACTGAAGCTTTCTTT. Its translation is CASSIYERTEAFF.